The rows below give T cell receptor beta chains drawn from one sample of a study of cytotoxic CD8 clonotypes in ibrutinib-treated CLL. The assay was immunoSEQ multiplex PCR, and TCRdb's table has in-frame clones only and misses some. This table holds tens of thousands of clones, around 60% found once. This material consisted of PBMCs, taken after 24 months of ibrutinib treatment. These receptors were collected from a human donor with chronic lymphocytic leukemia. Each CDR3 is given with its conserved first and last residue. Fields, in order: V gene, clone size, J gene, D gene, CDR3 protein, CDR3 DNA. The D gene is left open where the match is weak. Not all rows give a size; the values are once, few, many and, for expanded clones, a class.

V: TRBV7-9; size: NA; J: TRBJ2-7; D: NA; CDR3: CASSLGSGKQYF; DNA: TGTGCCAGCAGCCTGGGTTCGGGAAAGCAGTACTTC
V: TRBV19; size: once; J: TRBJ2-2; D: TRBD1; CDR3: CASSIPTGVEAGELFF; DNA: TGTGCCAGTAGTATCCCGACAGGGGTAGAGGCCGGGGAGCTGTTTTTT
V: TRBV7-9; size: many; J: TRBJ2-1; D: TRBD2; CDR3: CASRTLTSGTQFF; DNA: TGTGCCAGCAGAACGTTGACTAGCGGAACCCAGTTCTTC
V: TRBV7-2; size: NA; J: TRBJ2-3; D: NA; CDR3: CASSLEFSDTQYF; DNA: TGTGCCAGCAGCTTAGAGTTCTCAGATACGCAGTATTTT
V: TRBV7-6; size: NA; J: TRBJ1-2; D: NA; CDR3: CASSLAKSDGYTF; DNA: TGTGCCAGCAGCTTAGCGAAAAGTGATGGCTACACCTTC
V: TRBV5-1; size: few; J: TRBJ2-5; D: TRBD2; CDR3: CASSVLAGRETQYF; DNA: TGCGCCAGCAGCGTACTAGCGGGCAGGGAGACCCAGTACTTC
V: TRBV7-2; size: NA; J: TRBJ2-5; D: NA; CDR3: CASSRPGILEETQYF; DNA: TGTGCCAGCAGCCGCCCGGGGATCCTGGAAGAGACCCAGTACTTC
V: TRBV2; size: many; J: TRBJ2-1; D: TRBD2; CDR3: CASGGRGGHEQFF; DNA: TGTGCCAGCGGGGGGAGGGGTGGCCATGAGCAGTTCTTC
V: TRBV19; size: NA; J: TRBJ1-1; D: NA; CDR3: CATAVGVFSAFF; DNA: TGTGCCACCGCAGTTGGAGTTTTTTCGGCTTTCTTT
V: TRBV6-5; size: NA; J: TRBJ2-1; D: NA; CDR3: CASSLGFPPRNEQFF; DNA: TGTGCCAGCAGCCTGGGTTTCCCGCCCCGGAATGAGCAGTTCTTC
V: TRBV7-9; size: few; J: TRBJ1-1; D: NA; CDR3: CASSRGWTEAFF; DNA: TGTGCCAGCAGTCGAGGCTGGACTGAAGCTTTCTTT
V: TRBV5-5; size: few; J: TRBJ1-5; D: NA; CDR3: CASSQELSVGPQHF; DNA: TGTGCCAGCAGCCAAGAACTCTCGGTGGGACCCCAGCATTTT
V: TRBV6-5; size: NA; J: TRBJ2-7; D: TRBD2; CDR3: CASSQGLATHYEQYF; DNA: TGTGCCAGCAGTCAGGGACTAGCGACTCACTACGAGCAGTACTTC
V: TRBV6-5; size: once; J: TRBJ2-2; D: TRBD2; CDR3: CASSFRTSLLTGELFF; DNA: TGTGCCAGCAGTTTCCGGACTAGCTTATTGACCGGGGAGCTGTTTTTT
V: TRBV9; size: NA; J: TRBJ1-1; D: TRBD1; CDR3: CASSPRTGPYTEAFF; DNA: TGTGCCAGCAGCCCGCGGACAGGGCCCTACACTGAAGCTTTCTTT
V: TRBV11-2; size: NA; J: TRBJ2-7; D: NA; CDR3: CASSLPNSYEQYF; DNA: TGTGCCAGCAGCCTCCCCAACTCCTACGAGCAGTACTTC
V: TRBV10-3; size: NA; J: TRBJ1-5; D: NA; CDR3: CAISESGGGNQPQHF; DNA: TGTGCCATCAGTGAGTCAGGGGGGGGCAATCAGCCCCAGCATTTT